The entry that follows covers one TCR beta chain sequence. The sample belongs to a study of blood T cell repertoires in COVID-19. The length of the CDR3 is 16 residues. From germline, CDR1 is GTSNPN and CDR2 SVGIG (reference sequence). V was shortened by 1 base and J by 6 bases, with 21 bases between the two germline ends. Clones were read by immunoSEQ multiplex PCR, and TCRdb kept only the in-frame ones, dropping some. The data hold about 240,000 clones, with over 80% observed a single time. Material for sequencing was PBMCs or T cells enriched from blood (not recorded which). J is TRBJ1-2 and V is TRBV30, with a possible D match to TRBD1 (5 bases). The source of this sequence is a woman aged 25 to 39 with acute COVID-19. CDR3 sequence reads: CAWSATLSASGNGYTF. The CDR3 coding sequence is TGTGCCTGGAGTGCCACCTTATCCGCCTCAGGGAATGGCTACACCTTC.